The next 27 T cell receptor beta chains were all read from a single sample in a study of CD4+ T cells in melanoma. Measured with immunoSEQ multiplex PCR; TCRdb has only the in-frame clones, and not every one. This sample carries about 140,000 clones, about 93% of them seen once, and the ten largest clones take 1.5% to 1.9%. These receptors were taken from a human donor with melanoma.

The V gene is TRBV18, the J gene TRBJ1-1, with D possibly matching TRBD1 (5 bases). The CDR3 has 15 amino acids. Germline V gene sequence: CDR1 KGHSH, CDR2 LQKENI. Trimming took 4 bases from V and 4 from J, leaving 16 bases between them. The CDR3, as DNA: TGTGCCAGCTCACTTACGGGACCCACGGGCACTGAAGCTTTCTTT. Translated: CASSLTGPTGTEAFF. The complete variable domain, with remaining parts taken from reference TRBV18 and TRBJ1-1, reads NAGVMQNPRHLVRRRGQEARLRCSPMKGHSHVYWYRQLPEEGLKFMVYLQKENIIDESGMPKERFSAEFPKEGPSILRIQQVVRGDSAAYFCASSLTGPTGTEAFFGQGTRLTVV.

V and J are TRBV6-1 and TRBJ1-2; 8 bases map to TRBD1. The CDR3 extends over 16 amino acids. The germline CDR1 and CDR2 sequences are MNHNS and SASEGT. The junction had 10 bases not matched to a gene; V was cut back by 3 bases and J by 4 bases. CDR3 residues: CASSDIIGQGGYGYTF. CDR3 coding DNA: TGTGCCAGCAGTGATATTATCGGACAGGGAGGCTATGGCTACACCTTC.

The rearrangement joins TRBV11-2 to TRBJ2-1; D is unclear. V was cut by 3 bases and J by 5 bases, with 11 bases left in between. This CDR3 comprises 14 residues. Germline V CDR1 and CDR2: SGHAT, FQNNGV. CDR3 in DNA: TGTGCCAGCAGCTTCCGCCGCACGAACAATGAGCAGTTCTTC. Its protein is CASSFRRTNNEQFF.

The chain employs TRBV5-1 and TRBJ2-1, with 11 nucleotides matching TRBD2. Looked up from germline, CDR1 is SGHRS and CDR2 is YFSETQ. V was pared by 4 bases and J by 4 bases, with 7 bases of the junction left unmatched. The CDR3 covers 16 residues. The CDR3 here is CASSPSPSGGYNEQFF. The CDR3 DNA reads TGCGCCAGCAGCCCTTCCCCTAGCGGGGGGTACAATGAGCAGTTCTTC.

The chain recombines TRBV7-9 with TRBJ2-3, with a weak D call TRBD1 (6 bases). V was shortened by 8 bases and J by 5 bases, with 11 bases between the two germline ends. This CDR3 has 12 amino acids. Germline CDR1 SEHNR, CDR2 FQNEAQ (reference sequence). CDR3 protein: CASVWGQDTQYF. The DNA of the CDR3 is TGTGCCAGCGTATGGGGGCAAGATACGCAGTATTTT. Drawing the rest from reference TRBV7-9 and TRBJ2-3, the complete variable domain is DTGVSQNPRHKITKRGQNVTFRCDPISEHNRLYWYRQTLGQGPEFLTYFQNEAQLEKSRLLSDRFSAERPKGSFSTLEIQRTEQGDSAMYLCASVWGQDTQYFGPGTRLTVL.

The rearrangement joins TRBV6-5 to TRBJ1-6; TRBD1 matches at 7 bases. The germline V gene has CDR1 MNHEY and CDR2 SVGAGI. The CDR3 sequence is 14 residues long. The ends lost 6 bases at V and 6 bases at J; junction bases unmatched: 5. CDR3 sequence reads: CASSRQGFNSPLHF. DNA for the CDR3: TGTGCCAGCAGCCGACAGGGCTTTAATTCACCCCTCCACTTT.

This chain connects TRBV27 to TRBJ1-3, with TRBD1 matching 7 bases. Germline V gives CDR1 MNHEY, CDR2 SMNVEV (reference sequence). Unmatched junction bases numbered 12, after V lost 10 bases and J lost 3 bases. The CDR3 length is 15 residues. The CDR3 bases are TGTGCCACAGGAAGAGGGGGCACGAATGGAAACACCATATATTTT. It encodes CATGRGGTNGNTIYF.

The rearrangement joins TRBV19 to TRBJ2-1; TRBD1 or TRBD2 may be the D gene (6 bases each). Germline-derived CDR1 and CDR2 are LNHDA and SQIVND (reference sequence). V lost 3 bases, J lost 6 bases, and 12 bases lay in between. There are 14 residues in the CDR3. The CDR3 bases are TGTGCCAGTAGTATTAGGGGGGCGATCAATGAGCAGTTCTTC. Protein sequence: CASSIRGAINEQFF.

This chain links TRBV4-2 with TRBJ2-3; the match to TRBD2 covers 8 bases. The CDR3 totals 15 residues. V trimming: 4 bases; J trimming: 3 bases; junction bases outside the gene matches: 6. Germline V gene lookup returns CDR1 LGHNA and CDR2 YNFKEQ. Here the CDR3 reads CASSLSGGRTDTQYF. The CDR3, as DNA: TGTGCCAGCAGCCTCTCGGGGGGGCGGACAGATACGCAGTATTTT.

The J gene is TRBJ2-3, the V gene TRBV5-1; possible D gene TRBD1, 6 bases. This CDR3 has 16 residues. V was shortened by 0 bases and J by 4 bases, with 15 bases between the two germline ends. CDR1 SGHRS and CDR2 YFSETQ come from the germline V gene. CDR3 sequence: CASSLVGAPGADTQYF. CDR3 DNA: TGCGCCAGCAGCTTGGTGGGGGCGCCGGGCGCAGATACGCAGTATTTT. The full variable domain, in which reference TRBV5-1 and TRBJ2-3 provide the parts outside the CDR3, is KAGVTQTPRYLIKTRGQQVTLSCSPISGHRSVSWYQQTPGQGLQFLFEYFSETQRNKGNFPGRFSGRQFSNSRSEMNVSTLELGDSALYLCASSLVGAPGADTQYFGPGTRLTVL.

The chain joins TRBV6-1 to TRBJ1-2; tentatively, D is TRBD1 (5 bases). The germline V and J ends were trimmed by 4 bases and 0 bases, with 9 bases remaining between them. The V gene's germline CDR1 is MNHNS and CDR2 SASEGT. This CDR3 comprises 14 residues. The CDR3 spells CASSAEGANYGYTF. The DNA for the CDR3 is TGTGCCAGCAGTGCCGAAGGGGCTAACTATGGCTACACCTTC.

The chain is built from TRBV4-1 and TRBJ1-2; D remains ambiguous. Trimming removed 1 base at V and 12 bases at J, with 18 bases between. Germline V lookup: CDR1 MGHRA, CDR2 YSYEKL. The CDR3 totals 14 residues. CDR3 loop: CASSQVIRTARNTF. CDR3 bases: TGCGCCAGCAGCCAAGTAATAAGAACAGCTCGGAACACCTTC.

The table lists this clone with a count of one. J is TRBJ2-1 and V is TRBV5-1; D possibly uses TRBD1 or TRBD2 (6 bases each). The CDR3 length is 16 residues. Trimming shortened V by 0 bases and J by 0 bases, and 10 bases separated the two germline ends. The germline CDR1 and CDR2 sequences are SGHRS and YFSETQ. Written as DNA, the CDR3 is TGCGCCAGCAGCTTGGCCGGGGGCCGCTCCTACAATGAGCAGTTCTTC. Protein sequence: CASSLAGGRSYNEQFF.

The rearrangement uses TRBV30 and TRBJ1-5; unclear D gene. The V gene's germline CDR1 is GTSNPN and CDR2 SVGIG (reference sequence). The V gene lost 0 bases and the J gene lost 9 bases, with 12 bases spanning the gap. The CDR3 consists of 13 residues. In DNA, the CDR3 is TGTGCCTGGAGTGTACGGGGTACTGGGCCCCAGCATTTT. Residues: CAWSVRGTGPQHF.

J is TRBJ1-3 and V is TRBV30; D remains ambiguous. The V gene lost 7 bases and the J gene lost 0 bases, with 10 bases spanning the gap. This CDR3 contains 13 residues. The V gene's germline CDR1 is GTSNPN and CDR2 SVGIG (reference sequence). The CDR3 loop is CAFHRSSGNTIYF. In DNA, the CDR3 is TGTGCCTTTCACCGGTCCTCTGGAAACACCATATATTTT.

The chain is built from TRBV9 and TRBJ2-3; 7 nucleotides agree with TRBD1. Germline V CDR1 and CDR2: SGDLS, YYNGEE. J lost 5 bases, V lost 2 bases, and 14 bases had no gene match. The CDR3 has 17 residues. CDR3 sequence reads: CASSVGDSSDSGDTQYF. CDR3 in DNA: TGTGCCAGCAGCGTTGGGGACAGCTCCGATTCTGGAGATACGCAGTATTTT. The variable domain in full, completed from reference TRBV9 and TRBJ2-3, reads DSGVTQTPKHLITATGQRVTLRCSPRSGDLSVYWYQQSLDQGLQFLIQYYNGEERAKGNILERFSAQQFPDLHSELNLSSLELGDSALYFCASSVGDSSDSGDTQYFGPGTRLTVL.

This clone was picked up one time. The chain carries TRBV7-9 and TRBJ1-2; D possibly corresponds to TRBD1 (5 bases). V dropped 5 bases and J dropped 3 bases, with 10 bases sitting between them. There are 13 residues in the CDR3. CDR1 SEHNR and CDR2 FQNEAQ come from the germline V gene (reference sequence). Here the CDR3 DNA reads TGTGCCAGCAGCGGTACAGGTGACTATGGCTACACCTTC. It encodes CASSGTGDYGYTF.

This chain uses TRBV5-1 with TRBJ2-2; D is unresolved. Germline V CDR1 and CDR2: SGHRS, YFSETQ. The CDR3 totals 13 residues. V was cut by 10 bases and J by 1 base, with 11 bases left in between. The CDR3 protein is CAGKALNTGELFF. In DNA form, the CDR3 reads TGCGCCGGAAAGGCCCTGAACACCGGGGAGCTGTTTTTT.

This clone was observed a single time. The V gene is TRBV13, the J gene TRBJ2-5; perhaps D is TRBD1 or TRBD2 (7 bases each). The CDR3 sequence is 12 residues long. Trimming removed 8 bases at V and 5 bases at J, with 12 bases between. Germline CDR1 and CDR2: PRHDT and FYEKMQ (reference sequence). The CDR3 DNA reads TGTGCCAGCCAGGGGGGGCTGGAGACCCAGTACTTC. Protein: CASQGGLETQYF.

This chain links TRBV7-8 with TRBJ1-5; no firm D call. V was trimmed by 1 base and J by 4 bases, leaving 2 bases between them. Germline V CDR1 and CDR2: SGHVS, FQNEAQ. CDR3 length equals 12 residues. The CDR3: CASSLGNQPQHF. CDR3 sequence (DNA): TGTGCCAGCAGCTTAGGTAATCAGCCCCAGCATTTT.

V usage is TRBV6-1 and J usage is TRBJ1-5; D gene ambiguous. CDR1 is MNHNS, CDR2 SASEGT, per germline. The CDR3 contains 14 residues. Trimming took off 6 bases at V and 2 bases at J, with 11 bases between the two ends. In DNA form, the CDR3 reads TGTGCCAGCAGGGTTAGTGGTGGCAATCAGCCCCAGCATTTT. Protein sequence: CASRVSGGNQPQHF.

The chain combines TRBV5-1 with TRBJ1-5; 7 bases fit TRBD1. This CDR3 has 22 amino acids. Looked up from germline, CDR1 is SGHRS and CDR2 is YFSETQ. V trimming: 3 bases; J trimming: 4 bases; junction bases outside the gene matches: 28. CDR3 coding DNA: TGCGCCAGCAGCTCGAACGTTGCCCGGGACAGCGTTAAAACGACCTCTAATCAGCCCCAGCATTTT. This translates into CASSSNVARDSVKTTSNQPQHF.

The chain links TRBV19 to TRBJ2-2, with D tentatively TRBD1 (5 bases). The CDR3 extends over 16 amino acids. The ends were cut back, 7 bases at V and 5 bases at J, with 20 bases in the middle. Germline CDR1 reads LNHDA; CDR2 reads SQIVND (reference sequence). The CDR3 is CASKNLGAGRTGELFF. The CDR3 coding sequence is TGTGCCAGTAAGAACCTTGGGGCAGGGCGAACCGGGGAGCTGTTTTTT. Based on the CDR3 plus reference TRBV19 and TRBJ2-2, the full variable domain is DGGITQSPKYLFRKEGQNVTLSCEQNLNHDAMYWYRQDPGQGLRLIYYSQIVNDFQKGDIAEGYSVSREKKESFPLTVTSAQKNPTAFYLCASKNLGAGRTGELFFGEGSRLTVL.

This clone was detected once. This chain links TRBV10-3 with TRBJ1-6; D is undetermined. V lost 4 bases and J 9 bases, leaving 13 bases between the germline ends. From germline, CDR1 is ENHRY and CDR2 SYGVKD. There are 14 residues in the CDR3. CDR3 amino acids: CAISGAVGSSPLHF. The CDR3 region has the DNA TGTGCCATCAGTGGTGCGGTAGGGAGTTCACCCCTCCACTTT.

The chain uses TRBV4-1 and TRBJ2-7, with no clear D. Trimming pared 4 bases from V and 0 bases from J, leaving 10 bases between. Germline CDR1 and CDR2: MGHRA and YSYEKL. The CDR3 runs 14 residues. The CDR3 sequence: CASSPLGRSYEQYF. CDR3 sequence (DNA): TGCGCCAGCAGCCCCTTAGGCCGCTCCTACGAGCAGTACTTC.

J is TRBJ1-1 and V is TRBV29-1, with D perhaps matching TRBD1 (5 bases). The CDR3 length is 16 residues. V was clipped by 4 bases and J by 3 bases, with 21 bases between them. Germline CDR1 SQVTM, CDR2 ANQGSEA. The CDR3 coding sequence is TGCAGCGTTGTTGGGGGAGAGAGCCCACGGGACACTGAAGCTTTCTTT. It translates to CSVVGGESPRDTEAFF.

The chain employs TRBV2 and TRBJ2-1; 10 bases fit TRBD2. The CDR3 contains 15 residues. Germline V gene data show CDR1 as SNHLY and CDR2 as FYNNEI. With V trimmed by 4 bases and J by 4 bases, 4 bases remained unmatched. The CDR3 reads CASSAQRGGYNEQFF. CDR3 DNA: TGTGCCAGCAGTGCTCAGCGGGGGGGATACAATGAGCAGTTCTTC. The entire variable domain, with the rest obtained from reference TRBV2 and TRBJ2-1, is as follows: EPEVTQTPSHQVTQMGQEVILRCVPISNHLYFYWYRQILGQKVEFLVSFYNNEISEKSEIFDDQFSVERPDGSNFTLKIRSTKLEDSAMYFCASSAQRGGYNEQFFGPGTRLTVL.